The present TCR beta chain was sequenced within a study of T-cell memory formation after mild COVID-19. This clonotype was recorded at least ten times. The V end lost 4 bases, the J end lost 1 base, and 7 bases lay between the germline ends. CDR1 is KGHSH and CDR2 is LQKENI in the germline V gene. The CDR3 covers 13 residues. TCRdb independently ran MiXCR on the 5' RACE reads; one entry per CDR3 protein. The repertoire includes 150,000 to 200,000 distinct CDR3 sequences, roughly 10% of them detected once, and approximately 3.8% sits in the top ten. The rearrangement links TRBV18 to TRBJ2-5; TRBD1 is a possible D gene (6 bases). Material for sequencing was PBMCs or a T cell subset sorted from them (not recorded which). This TCR was sampled from a man aged 18 to 30 who had mild COVID-19 (a few samples of this study predate the infection). Cell type and time point are not known. The CDR3 spells CASSRDIQETQYF. In DNA form, the CDR3 reads TGTGCCAGCTCACGGGACATCCAAGAGACCCAGTACTTC. The full variable domain, rest sourced from reference TRBV18 and TRBJ2-5, is NAGVMQNPRHLVRRRGQEARLRCSPMKGHSHVYWYRQLPEEGLKFMVYLQKENIIDESGMPKERFSAEFPKEGPSILRIQQVVRGDSAAYFCASSRDIQETQYFGPGTRLLVL.